Given below is one T cell receptor beta chain in context. The table lists this clonotype with many counts. The antigen it binds to is not known. Base qualities are missing; no much larger clone stands one base away. Library preparation employed 5' RACE. Sequenced on a NextSeq 500. In the TCR library protocol, unique molecular identifiers were attached to individual cDNA molecules to correct for PCR bias and sequencing error. Both TCR alpha and beta chains were sequenced, and tight co-correlation was observed between alpha and beta sequence abundances in each sample. The study's own analysis went as follows. Decombinator V4 was used to annotate the V gene, J gene and CDR3 of the TCR sequences. Expanded TCRs were defined as changing significantly between any two time points under a Poisson model with p below 0.0001. Abundances of TCRs were expressed as counts per million after normalisation to the total number of TCRs sequenced in each sample. MAIT TCRs were defined by TRAV1-2 paired with TRAJ12, TRAJ20 or TRAJ33, and iNKT TCRs by TRAV10 paired with TRAJ18. VDJdb, accessed 1 November 2021, was searched for CMV, EBV and SARS-CoV-2 annotated TCRs, excluding TCRs annotated for multiple antigens. TCRdb's own reprocessing of the public reads used fastp at Q25 and MiXCR and kept productive beta chains. Identical CDR3 protein sequences are pooled into one entry, listed with their most common genes and DNA. The V and J calls follow TCRdb's processing rather than the paper's. Recorded for this sample are about 45,000 distinct CDR3 sequences; about 9.9% of them occurred a single time. 21% of the sample rests with the top ten.

This sample is part of a study of early T cells in non-severe SARS-CoV-2 infection (dated by TCRdb to the early 2020s). About the investigation overall: Because TCR sequencing was done on bulk RNA from unsorted whole blood, the alpha and beta chains could not be paired. Points the paper makes about the study in general: VDJdb matching was skewed toward anti-spike CD8 responses, so virus-specific expansions were likely underestimated and private and CD4 specificities were missed.

The study was a case-control design nested within a healthcare worker cohort in London, UK, with weekly nasopharyngeal swab PCR tests and blood sampling. Healthcare workers were enrolled in the week of the UK lockdown, from 23 to 31 March 2020, and were followed every week for up to about 15 weeks. Relative to germline, V is 1 base shorter and J is 8 bases shorter, with 9 bases between their ends. The germline V gene encodes CDR1 SGHDT and CDR2 YYEEEE. Measured from the cysteine to the phenylalanine, the CDR3 is 13 residues long. Solely the CDR3 DNA is kept, with 39 bases framed from the first base.

The receptor was isolated from an adult who was a healthcare worker with PCR-confirmed SARS-CoV-2 infection or an uninfected control (not recorded which). The chain is assembled from TRBV5-6 and TRBJ1-4; the D segment cannot be called with confidence. The specimen sequenced was whole blood. The CDR3 has the sequence CASSLISGEKLFF. Read as DNA, the sequence is TGTGCCAGCAGCTTGATTTCCGGGGAAAAACTGTTTTTT.